A single sample gave rise to the 32 T cell receptor beta chains below, sequenced in a study of blood T cell repertoires in COVID-19. The table came from immunoSEQ multiplex PCR; TCRdb's copy has only in-frame clones and leaves some out. The data show some 240,000 clones, 84% seen once. Source material: peripheral blood. These receptors all come from a woman aged 40-49 years who had recovered from COVID-19.

This chain uses TRBV4-1 with TRBJ2-3; D is ambiguous. The length of the CDR3 is 12 residues. Germline values: CDR1 MGHRA, CDR2 YSYEKL. Trimming stripped 0 bases from V and 6 bases from J, with 4 bases between. The CDR3 DNA follows: TGCGCCAGCAGCCAAGAAGCGGATACGCAGTATTTT. It encodes CASSQEADTQYF.

V gene TRBV29-1 combines with J gene TRBJ2-1, with a possible D match to TRBD1 (6 bases). The V and J ends lost 2 bases and 0 bases respectively, with 11 bases between them. The germline V gene has CDR1 SQVTM and CDR2 ANQGSEA. The CDR3 loop spans 15 amino acids. The DNA of the CDR3 is TGCAGCGTTGAATCAGGGGTCCTCTCCTACAATGAGCAGTTCTTC. Protein product: CSVESGVLSYNEQFF.

The chain has TRBV3-1 (or the pseudogene TRBV3-2) and TRBJ2-5, with 9 bases fitting TRBD2. The CDR3 runs to 17 residues. V dropped 1 base and J dropped 1; count of bases not matched to a gene: 7. The V gene's germline CDR1 is LGHDT and CDR2 YNNKEL (reference sequence). CDR3 in DNA: TGTGCCAGCAGCCAAGGGAGCGGGGGGACTCTCCAAGAGACCCAGTACTTC. Its translation: CASSQGSGGTLQETQYF.

The chain has TRBV10-3 and TRBJ1-5, with D uncertain. The germline CDR1 and CDR2 sequences are ENHRY and SYGVKD. The CDR3 contains 14 residues. Trimming shortened V by 3 bases and J by 4 bases, and 10 bases separated the two germline ends. The CDR3 protein is CAISDTLVNQPQHF. The CDR3 DNA follows: TGTGCCATCAGTGACACTCTGGTAAATCAGCCCCAGCATTTT.

The rearrangement links TRBV28 to TRBJ1-2, with D perhaps matching TRBD1 (5 bases). The CDR3 sequence is 17 residues long. Germline V CDR1 and CDR2: MDHEN, SYDVKM. Trimming shortened V by 1 base and J by 4 bases, and 19 bases separated the two germline ends. This CDR3 is CASSLSLSLQGVYGYTF. The CDR3 region has the DNA TGTGCCAGCAGTTTATCCCTATCGTTGCAGGGTGTCTATGGCTACACCTTC.

The chain has TRBV7-9 and TRBJ1-1, with a weak D call TRBD1 (5 bases). The germline CDR1 and CDR2 sequences are SEHNR and FQNEAQ (reference sequence). This CDR3 has 16 amino acids. Trimming removed 6 bases at V and 4 bases at J, with 21 bases between. DNA for the CDR3: TGTGCCAGCAGGCCCAGGCCCGCAGGGTCGGCCACTGAAGCTTTCTTT. This gives the protein CASRPRPAGSATEAFF.

The chain couples TRBV7-9 to TRBJ1-4; a weak D match, TRBD1 (5 bases). V was cut by 1 base and J by 6 bases, with 9 bases left in between. The CDR3 contains 14 residues. Germline CDR1 reads SEHNR; CDR2 reads FQNEAQ (reference sequence). CDR3: CASSLVDSDEKLFF. DNA of the CDR3: TGTGCCAGCAGCTTAGTTGACAGTGATGAAAAACTGTTTTTT.

The rearrangement links TRBV6-5 to TRBJ2-7, with TRBD1 as a possible D gene (6 bases). This CDR3 spans 15 amino acids. CDR1 MNHEY and CDR2 SVGAGI come from the germline V gene. The ends were cut back, 6 bases at V and 0 bases at J, with 15 bases in the middle. Written as DNA, the CDR3 is TGTGCCAGCAGATTCAACGTAGGGGGCTCCTACGAGCAGTACTTC. This codes for CASRFNVGGSYEQYF.

The chain links TRBV14 to TRBJ2-3; weak D call: TRBD2 (6 bases). The CDR3 has 16 amino acids. Germline V gives CDR1 SGHDN, CDR2 FVKESK. The germline V and J ends were trimmed by 3 bases and 1 base, with 14 bases remaining between them. The CDR3 here is CASSHPGREGTDTQYF. CDR3 coding DNA: TGTGCCAGCAGCCATCCGGGTAGGGAGGGCACAGATACGCAGTATTTT.

The chain combines TRBV3-1 (or the pseudogene TRBV3-2) with TRBJ2-1, with TRBD2 matching over 9 bases. The CDR3 totals 15 residues. Germline V gene lookup returns CDR1 LGHDT and CDR2 YNNKEL (reference sequence). V trimming: 1 base; J trimming: 4 bases; junction bases outside the gene matches: 2. The CDR3 nucleotides are TGTGCCAGCAGCCAAGTAGCGGGGGTGTACAATGAGCAGTTCTTC. It is translated as CASSQVAGVYNEQFF.

This clone was seen just once. V is TRBV30 and J is TRBJ1-5, with D possibly being TRBD1 (5 bases). Trimming cost V 0 bases and J 5 bases, with 8 bases left between them. Germline CDR1 reads GTSNPN; CDR2 reads SVGIG (reference sequence). This CDR3 spans 13 amino acids. CDR3 DNA sequence: TGTGCCTGGAGTGTTTGGGGGGATCAGCCCCAGCATTTT. Translated: CAWSVWGDQPQHF.

V is TRBV28 and J is TRBJ1-2, with 9 bases aligning to TRBD1. The CDR3 consists of 17 residues. Looked up from germline, CDR1 is MDHEN and CDR2 is SYDVKM. The V segment lost 3 bases and the J segment 2 bases; nucleotides outside the gene matches: 10. The CDR3 DNA sequence: TGTGCCAGCAGTTTCGTACCACAGGGGGCTCCAAACTATGGCTACACCTTC. Translating gives CASSFVPQGAPNYGYTF.

The chain is built from TRBV7-3 and TRBJ2-3, with D maybe TRBD1 (5 bases). CDR3 size: 15 residues. Trimming removed 8 bases from V and 0 bases from J, with 15 bases in between. Germline values: CDR1 SGHTA, CDR2 FQGTGA. The CDR3 DNA follows: TGTGCCAGCGGCTCCGGCACAGGCAGCACAGATACGCAGTATTTT. It is translated as CASGSGTGSTDTQYF. The variable domain in full, with the rest retrieved from reference TRBV7-3 and TRBJ2-3, is GAGVSQTPSNKVTEKGKYVELRCDPISGHTALYWYRQSLGQGPEFLIYFQGTGAADDSGLPNDRFFAVRPEGSVSTLKIQRTERGDSAVYLCASGSGTGSTDTQYFGPGTRLTVL.

This chain links TRBV29-1 with TRBJ1-1; 9 positions match TRBD1. The V and J ends lost 3 bases and 1 base, in that order; junction bases with no gene match: 12. The CDR3 is 17 residues long. Germline V gives CDR1 SQVTM, CDR2 ANQGSEA. The CDR3 DNA follows: TGCAGCGTTGACCCCCGGTATCGGGACAGGGCGAACACTGAAGCTTTCTTT. This sequence encodes CSVDPRYRDRANTEAFF.

The J gene is TRBJ1-1, the V gene TRBV11-1; no definite D call. The length of the CDR3 is 14 residues. Trimming shortened V by 3 bases and J by 3 bases, and 11 bases separated the two germline ends. Germline CDR1 and CDR2: SGHAT and FQDESV (reference sequence). For the CDR3, the DNA is TGTGCCAGCAGCTTTTTTGCGGGTTACACTGAAGCTTTCTTT. This sequence encodes CASSFFAGYTEAFF.

This chain uses TRBV5-1 with TRBJ2-3, with a weak D call TRBD1 (6 bases). Germline loops: CDR1 SGHRS, CDR2 YFSETQ. The ends were cut back, 8 bases at V and 0 bases at J, with 19 bases in the middle. This CDR3 spans 16 amino acids. The CDR3 sequence: CASTLLPGHSTDTQYF. For the CDR3, the DNA is TGCGCCAGTACACTCCTCCCGGGACATAGCACAGATACGCAGTATTTT.

In its sample, this clone was seen a few times. The CDR3 protein is CASSYRDRGQEKLFF. The CDR3 nucleotides are TGTGCCAGCAGTTACCGGGACAGGGGGCAGGAAAAACTGTTTTTT. The chain employs TRBV6-6 and TRBJ1-4; 12 positions agree with TRBD1. The CDR3 runs 15 residues. Germline-derived CDR1 and CDR2 are MNHNY and SVGAGI (reference sequence). The J segment lost 8 bases and the V segment lost 2 bases, leaving 3 bases of the junction unmatched.

The chain couples TRBV30 to TRBJ1-4, with D tentatively TRBD1 (5 bases). Germline CDR1 and CDR2: GTSNPN and SVGIG (reference sequence). Trimming took 8 bases from V and 2 from J, leaving 9 bases between them. The CDR3 is 12 amino acids. The CDR3: CAQGLTNEKLFF. Written as DNA, the CDR3 is TGTGCCCAGGGCCTCACTAATGAAAAACTGTTTTTT.

This clone was found a few times. J is TRBJ1-2 and V is TRBV5-5; a weak D match, TRBD1 (5 bases). Germline lookup yields CDR1 SGHKS and CDR2 YYEKEE (reference sequence). Trimming cost V 0 bases and J 6 bases, with 9 bases left between them. The CDR3 sequence is 13 residues long. The CDR3 DNA reads as TGTGCCAGCAGCTTGGAGGGGCAGGATGGCTACACCTTC. Protein sequence: CASSLEGQDGYTF.

The chain links TRBV5-1 to TRBJ2-1; TRBD1 aligns across 8 bases. The CDR3 extends over 17 amino acids. Germline assignment: CDR1 SGHRS and CDR2 YFSETQ. With V trimmed by 4 bases and J by 5 bases, 14 bases remained unmatched. The CDR3 sequence is CASSLLPPGTGHNEQFF. In DNA, the CDR3 is TGCGCCAGCAGCCTGTTACCCCCTGGGACAGGCCACAATGAGCAGTTCTTC.

This chain connects TRBV27 to TRBJ2-5; TRBD1 is a possible D gene (6 bases). CDR1 and CDR2 (germline): MNHEY, SMNVEV (reference sequence). Trimming took 10 bases from V and 3 from J, leaving 15 bases between them. This CDR3 comprises 13 residues. Here the CDR3 reads CATSRGFEETQYF. The CDR3 DNA is TGTGCCACTAGCAGGGGATTCGAAGAGACCCAGTACTTC.

The chain links TRBV2 to TRBJ1-5; D unresolved. CDR1 is SNHLY and CDR2 is FYNNEI in the germline V gene. The CDR3 covers 14 residues. V was trimmed by 6 bases and J by 2 bases, leaving 11 bases between them. For the CDR3, the DNA is TGTGCCAGCAGCGCCGGGAGGGGCAATCAGCCCCAGCATTTT. It codes for CASSAGRGNQPQHF.

This clone was seen just once. This chain connects TRBV6-1 to TRBJ1-2; 9 bases align to TRBD1. Germline V gives CDR1 MNHNS, CDR2 SASEGT. This CDR3 is built from 16 residues. Trimming took 3 bases from V and 8 from J; bases not matched to a gene: 13. This chain's CDR3 is CASSEDRGWGVRGYTF. CDR3 nucleotide sequence: TGTGCCAGCAGTGAGGACAGGGGTTGGGGTGTGAGGGGCTACACCTTC.

The genes are TRBV2 and TRBJ2-5; 8 bases are shared with TRBD1. The CDR3 sequence is 14 residues long. J gave up 5 bases and V 10 bases, and 12 bases lay outside the gene matches. Germline CDR1 and CDR2: SNHLY and FYNNEI. CDR3: CATSPRTGSETQYF. DNA for the CDR3: TGTGCCACCAGCCCCAGGACAGGGTCGGAGACCCAGTACTTC.

V usage is TRBV2 and J usage is TRBJ2-6; TRBD1 agrees at 11 bases. Germline loops: CDR1 SNHLY, CDR2 FYNNEI. Losses at the gene ends were 10 bases for V and 2 bases for J; bases not matched to a gene: 7. This CDR3 comprises 16 residues. The CDR3 spells CATGQGAKAGANVLTF. In DNA, the CDR3 is TGTGCCACAGGACAGGGGGCGAAAGCTGGGGCCAACGTCCTGACTTTC.

This chain joins TRBV7-9 and TRBJ2-1, with 8 bases matching TRBD2. Germline V gene lookup returns CDR1 SEHNR and CDR2 FQNEAQ (reference sequence). CDR3 length equals 14 residues. Trimming at V came to 6 bases and at J to 6 bases, leaving 7 bases not matched to a gene. The CDR3 nucleotides are TGTGCCAGCAGGGCGAGCGGGGGCTCCAATGAGCAGTTCTTC. The encoded protein is CASRASGGSNEQFF.

The genes are TRBV5-1 and TRBJ1-1; D remains unclear. Germline V gene data show CDR1 as SGHRS and CDR2 as YFSETQ. This CDR3 has 15 amino acids. V lost 1 base, J lost 6 bases, and 16 bases lay in between. The chain's CDR3 is CASSLSAGSEAEAFF. DNA of the CDR3: TGCGCCAGCAGCTTGAGTGCGGGGTCGGAAGCTGAAGCTTTCTTT.

This clone was seen a handful of times. The V and J genes are TRBV4-2 and TRBJ1-1, with D maybe TRBD1 (5 bases). CDR3 length equals 14 residues. Germline V gives CDR1 LGHNA, CDR2 YNFKEQ. Between the trimmed V and J ends, which lost 1 base and 3 bases, there was a span of 9 bases. The CDR3 DNA sequence: TGTGCCAGCAGCCAAGGTGACAGATACACTGAAGCTTTCTTT. It yields the protein CASSQGDRYTEAFF.

This chain links TRBV27 with TRBJ2-1; 7 bases are shared with TRBD2. Trimming cost V 5 bases and J 8 bases; bases outside gene matches: 15. Germline values: CDR1 MNHEY, CDR2 SMNVEV (reference sequence). The CDR3 runs to 16 residues. CDR3: CASSPSAGDEAHEQFF. The CDR3 DNA sequence: TGTGCCAGCAGTCCGTCCGCGGGGGATGAAGCCCATGAGCAGTTCTTC.

This clone has just one count. The genes are TRBV10-3 and TRBJ1-1; D might be TRBD1 (6 bases). Between the trimmed V and J ends, which lost 5 bases and 11 bases, there was a span of 12 bases. Germline-derived CDR1 and CDR2 are ENHRY and SYGVKD. The CDR3 sequence is 11 residues long. CDR3 nucleotide sequence: TGTGCCATCAGTATGGACAGTTGGGCTTTCTTT. Its translation: CAISMDSWAFF.

The V and J genes are TRBV7-9 and TRBJ2-3; tentative D call: TRBD2 (6 bases). CDR1 SEHNR and CDR2 FQNEAQ come from the germline V gene (reference sequence). The CDR3 covers 13 residues. V was trimmed by 5 bases and J by 8 bases, leaving 14 bases between them. The CDR3 sequence: CASSPGTRGTQYF. The CDR3 DNA reads as TGTGCCAGCAGCCCAGGGACGCGGGGTACGCAGTATTTT.

The chain links TRBV7-9 to TRBJ1-1; TRBD1 is a possible D gene (5 bases). Trimming shortened V by 1 base and J by 3 bases, and 12 bases separated the two germline ends. Germline values: CDR1 SEHNR, CDR2 FQNEAQ (reference sequence). The CDR3 spans 15 residues. CDR3 protein: CASSLGRGLDTEAFF. The CDR3, as DNA: TGTGCCAGCAGCTTAGGTCGGGGGTTGGACACTGAAGCTTTCTTT.